This TCR beta chain derives from a study of T cells in Graves' hyperthyroidism and ophthalmopathy (dated by TCRdb to about 2019). The study in broad terms: Peripheral blood was collected at initial diagnosis, before any treatment. TCR V-J signatures able to tell the groups apart were searched for in a discovery cohort of 100 patients, of whom 43 had Graves' ophthalmopathy and about 60 had stable Graves' hyperthyroidism. An independent validation cohort of 18 to 20 hyperthyroidism patients and about 16 patients who later progressed to ophthalmopathy tested prospective prediction of ophthalmopathy. The roughly 100 discovery patients were randomly divided into training and test sets at a 7:3 ratio. In addition, the study compared T-cell repertoires in thyroid tissue and in blood from over 5 Graves' hyperthyroidism patients. Following sampling, methimazole starting at 30 mg daily was given to hyperthyroidism patients, and high-dose intravenous methylprednisolone was given to ophthalmopathy patients. According to the paper, TCR Vbeta CDR3 sequencing was carried out on 135 peripheral blood samples, which came from approximately 41 ophthalmopathy, under 85 hyperthyroidism and 17 progressor patients.

Reading from cysteine to phenylalanine, the CDR3 counts 15 amino acids. Only CDR3 DNA is held: 45 bases, read in frame from base 1. The germline ends are 18 bases apart after V is trimmed by 4 bases and J by 2 bases. Per the germline V gene (reference sequence), GTSNPN is the CDR1 and SVGIG is the CDR2. Regarding this clonotype: Its cognate antigen has yet to be identified. No base quality information exists; no much larger clone differs at one position.

The TCR beta CDR3 regions were amplified from the RNA transcripts. The TCR CDR3 was subjected to a first round of RT-PCR using the HTBI primer set and the Qiagen OneStep RT-PCR kit. Libraries were constructed in a second round of multiplex PCR, after which size selection and purification were performed. The libraries were sequenced on an Illumina HiSeq2000 using paired-end 100 bp reads. On the authors' methods: SOAPnuke was used to process the raw data, with reads discarded if the reads contained adapters or uncalled bases, had a mean Phred below 15, or lacked an exact constant-primer or identifier match. High-quality paired reads were merged with COPE v1.2.5, and unique nucleotide sequences were defined as clonotypes. MiTCR v1.1 was used to align clonotypes to the IMGT TRBV, TRBD and TRBJ reference segments. The analysis was restricted to V-J combinations with a frequency above 0.0001, which together covered 99% to 99.2% of the repertoires. A TCS score was defined as the ratio of F50 (clonal expansion) to E x V (chaos), with BLOSUM62-based TCRdist applied between CDR3 peptides within each V-J. Welch's t-statistics and random forest reduced around 510 V-J features to under 15, which were used in a naive Bayes classifier (R e1071). TCRdb handled the public reads itself, with Q25 trimming in fastp and clone calling in MiXCR, and kept productive beta chains. For every CDR3 protein sequence, its rows merge into one entry that carries the most common genes and DNA. TCRdb, rather than the study authors, made the V and J calls. The sample profile shows about 300,000 distinct CDR3 sequences; around 19% of them were found once. The ten biggest clones cover just under 40% of the sample.

Ophthalmopathy patients had moderately to severely active disease, Clinical Activity Score of at least 3, NOSPECS grade of at least 4, and duration under 3 months. Patients with uncontrolled infections, other autoimmune diseases, pregnancy or lactation were excluded. Clinical symptoms, serum thyroxine and TRAb, thyroid ultrasound, and orbital computed tomography formed the basis for the diagnoses. PBMCs were separated from about 10 ml of fresh peripheral blood using Ficoll-Paque density gradient centrifugation. Trizol reagent was used to extract total RNA, and RNA quality was then checked on an Agilent 2100 Bioanalyzer. The investigation overall reported the following: Ophthalmopathy was separated from stable hyperthyroidism by a 13 V-J signature model, with around 88% sensitivity and 81% to 82% specificity obtained in cross-validation and 80%/75% obtained in testing. No statistical method was used to set the sample size in advance, and investigators knew the group allocation. During validation, the model predicted progression to ophthalmopathy a median of approximately 6.5 months ahead of onset, with around 71% sensitivity and around 72% specificity. Most expanded thyroid clonotypes (frequency above 0.001) were also detected in blood, a finding suggesting that blood repertoires may reflect thyroid immune responses.

Sequenced: blood. The rearranged chain carries TRBV30 and TRBJ2-7, with a tentative D gene TRBD2 over 5 matching bases. This TCR was sampled from a man aged 50-59 years with Graves' ophthalmopathy. The DNA is TGTGCCTGGAAGGGTGGAGCGGCCCTTACCTACGAGCAGTACTTC. It is translated as CAWKGGAALTYEQYF.